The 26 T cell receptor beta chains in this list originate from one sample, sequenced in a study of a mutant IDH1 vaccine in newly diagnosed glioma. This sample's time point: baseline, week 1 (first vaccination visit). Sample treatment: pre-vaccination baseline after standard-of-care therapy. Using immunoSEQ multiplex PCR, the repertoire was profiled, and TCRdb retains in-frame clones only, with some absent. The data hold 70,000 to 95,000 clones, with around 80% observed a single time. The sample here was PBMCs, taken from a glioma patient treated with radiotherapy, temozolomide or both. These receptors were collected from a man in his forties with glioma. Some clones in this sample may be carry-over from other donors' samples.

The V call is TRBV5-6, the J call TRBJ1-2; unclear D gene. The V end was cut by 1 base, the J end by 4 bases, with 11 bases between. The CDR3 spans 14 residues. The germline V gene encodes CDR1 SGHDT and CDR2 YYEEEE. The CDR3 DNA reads TGTGCCAGCAGCTTGACCTCCGGGGTCTATGGCTACACCTTC. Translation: CASSLTSGVYGYTF.

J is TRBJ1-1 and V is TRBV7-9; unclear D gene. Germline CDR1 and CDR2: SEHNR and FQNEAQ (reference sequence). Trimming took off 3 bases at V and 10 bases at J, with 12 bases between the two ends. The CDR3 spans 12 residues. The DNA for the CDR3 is TGTGCCAGCAGCTTCGACCATTCGGGAGCTTTCTTT. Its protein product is CASSFDHSGAFF.

CDR3 nucleotides: TGTGCCATCGAGGGCGTCTCAACTAATGAAAAACTGTTTTTT. This translates into CAIEGVSTNEKLFF. The chain employs TRBV14 and TRBJ1-4, with D unclear. Germline V gives CDR1 SGHDN, CDR2 FVKESK. CDR3 length: 14 amino acids. V lost 10 bases and J 0 bases, leaving 12 bases between the germline ends.

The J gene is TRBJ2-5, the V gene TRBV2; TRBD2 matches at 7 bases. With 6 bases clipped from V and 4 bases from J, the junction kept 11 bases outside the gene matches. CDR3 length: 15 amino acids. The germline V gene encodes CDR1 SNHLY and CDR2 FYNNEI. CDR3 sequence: CASSGGLAGRETQYF. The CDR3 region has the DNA TGTGCCAGCAGCGGGGGGTTGGCGGGGAGAGAGACCCAGTACTTC.

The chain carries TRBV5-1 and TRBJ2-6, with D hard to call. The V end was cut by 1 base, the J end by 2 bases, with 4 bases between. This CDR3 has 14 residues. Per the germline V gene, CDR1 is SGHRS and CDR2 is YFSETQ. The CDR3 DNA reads TGCGCCAGCAGCTTGTCCACTGGGGCCAACGTCCTGACTTTC. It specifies CASSLSTGANVLTF.

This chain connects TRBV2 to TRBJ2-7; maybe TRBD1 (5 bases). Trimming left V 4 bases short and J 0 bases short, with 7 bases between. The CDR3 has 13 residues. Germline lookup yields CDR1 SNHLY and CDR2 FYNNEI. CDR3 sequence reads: CASSGRGSYEQYF. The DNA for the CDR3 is TGTGCCAGCAGTGGAAGGGGCTCCTACGAGCAGTACTTC.

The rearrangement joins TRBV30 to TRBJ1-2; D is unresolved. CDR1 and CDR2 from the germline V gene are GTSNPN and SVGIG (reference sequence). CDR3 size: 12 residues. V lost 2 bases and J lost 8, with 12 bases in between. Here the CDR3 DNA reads TGTGCCTGGAGTTACACCCGGGTGGGCTACACCTTC. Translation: CAWSYTRVGYTF.

The CDR3 region is CASSQLDRDYGYTF. CDR3 nucleotide sequence: TGTGCCAGCAGCCAACTCGACAGGGACTATGGCTACACCTTC. The rearrangement uses TRBV14 and TRBJ1-2; 7 nucleotides agree with TRBD1. V shed 2 bases and J 3 bases; nucleotides not matched to a gene: 3. Per germline, CDR1 SGHDN and CDR2 FVKESK. This CDR3 is 14 amino acids long.

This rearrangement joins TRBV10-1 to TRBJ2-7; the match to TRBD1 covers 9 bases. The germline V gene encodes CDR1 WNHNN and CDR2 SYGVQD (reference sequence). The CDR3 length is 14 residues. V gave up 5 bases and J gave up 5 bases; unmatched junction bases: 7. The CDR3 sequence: CASSTGTGFNEQYF. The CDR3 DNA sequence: TGCGCCAGCAGTACCGGGACAGGGTTCAACGAGCAGTACTTC.

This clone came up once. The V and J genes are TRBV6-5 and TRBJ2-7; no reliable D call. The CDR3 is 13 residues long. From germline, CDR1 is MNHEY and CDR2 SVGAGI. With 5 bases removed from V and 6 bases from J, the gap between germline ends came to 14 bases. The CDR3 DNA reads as TGTGCCAGCAGTACGGTGGTCCCTGGCGAGCAGTACTTC. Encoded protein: CASSTVVPGEQYF.

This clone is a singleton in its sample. Here the CDR3 DNA reads TGTGCCAGCAGTTATGGGACACCAAACACCGGGGAGCTGTTTTTT. This codes for CASSYGTPNTGELFF. V is TRBV6-5 and J is TRBJ2-2; tentatively, D is TRBD1 (6 bases). The CDR3 consists of 15 residues. Trimming left V 3 bases short and J 2 bases short, with 10 bases between. In germline, CDR1 is MNHEY, CDR2 SVGAGI.

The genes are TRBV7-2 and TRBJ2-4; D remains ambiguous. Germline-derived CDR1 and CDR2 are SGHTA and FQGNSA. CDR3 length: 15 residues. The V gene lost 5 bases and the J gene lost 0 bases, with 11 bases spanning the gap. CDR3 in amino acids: CASSPRILAKNIQYF. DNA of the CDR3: TGTGCCAGCAGCCCGCGGATACTAGCCAAAAACATTCAGTACTTC.

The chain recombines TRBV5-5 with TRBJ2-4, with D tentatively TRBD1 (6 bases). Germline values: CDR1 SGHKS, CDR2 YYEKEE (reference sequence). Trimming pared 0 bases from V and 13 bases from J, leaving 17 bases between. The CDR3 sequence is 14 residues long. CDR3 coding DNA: TGTGCCAGCAGCTTGGTTGGGACACAACCAACACAGTACTTC. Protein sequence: CASSLVGTQPTQYF.

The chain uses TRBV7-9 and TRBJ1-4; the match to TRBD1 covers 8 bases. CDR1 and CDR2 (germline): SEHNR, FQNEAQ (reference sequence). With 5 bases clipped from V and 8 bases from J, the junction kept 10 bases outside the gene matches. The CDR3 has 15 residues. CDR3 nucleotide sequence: TGTGCCAGCAGCAGAGGACAGGGATTGGGAGAAAAACTGTTTTTT. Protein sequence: CASSRGQGLGEKLFF.

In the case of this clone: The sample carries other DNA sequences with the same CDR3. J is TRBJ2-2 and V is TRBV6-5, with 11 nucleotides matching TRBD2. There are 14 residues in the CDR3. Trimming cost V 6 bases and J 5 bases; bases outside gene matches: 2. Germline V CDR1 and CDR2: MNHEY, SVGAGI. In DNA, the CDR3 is TGTGCCAGCAGAAGGACTAGCGGGACCGGGGAGCTGTTTTTT. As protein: CASRRTSGTGELFF.

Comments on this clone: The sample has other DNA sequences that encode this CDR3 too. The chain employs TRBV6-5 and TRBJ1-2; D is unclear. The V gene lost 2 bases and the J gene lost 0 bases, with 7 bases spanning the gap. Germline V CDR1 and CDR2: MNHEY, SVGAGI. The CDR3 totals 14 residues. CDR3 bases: TGTGCCAGCAGTTACGGCGGCACTAACTATGGCTACACCTTC. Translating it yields CASSYGGTNYGYTF.

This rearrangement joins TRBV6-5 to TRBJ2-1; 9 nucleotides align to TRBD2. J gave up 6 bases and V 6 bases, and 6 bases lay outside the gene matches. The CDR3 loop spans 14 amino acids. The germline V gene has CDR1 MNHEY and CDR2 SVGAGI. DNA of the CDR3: TGTGCCAGCAGGAGCGGGGGGTCGGTCAATGAGCAGTTCTTC. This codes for CASRSGGSVNEQFF.

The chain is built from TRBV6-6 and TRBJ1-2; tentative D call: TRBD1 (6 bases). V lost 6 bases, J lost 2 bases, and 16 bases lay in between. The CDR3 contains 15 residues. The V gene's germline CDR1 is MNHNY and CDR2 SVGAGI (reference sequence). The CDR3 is CASSSGTLLNYGYTF. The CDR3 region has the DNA TGTGCCAGCAGCTCCGGGACACTCCTGAACTATGGCTACACCTTC.

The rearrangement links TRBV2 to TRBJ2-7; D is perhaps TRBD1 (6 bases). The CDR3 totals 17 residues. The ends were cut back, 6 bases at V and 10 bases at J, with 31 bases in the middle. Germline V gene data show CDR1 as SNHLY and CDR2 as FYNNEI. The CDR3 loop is CASSLLTQSDRLFEQYF. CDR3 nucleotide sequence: TGTGCCAGCAGCCTCCTCACCCAATCGGACAGACTATTCGAACAGTACTTC.

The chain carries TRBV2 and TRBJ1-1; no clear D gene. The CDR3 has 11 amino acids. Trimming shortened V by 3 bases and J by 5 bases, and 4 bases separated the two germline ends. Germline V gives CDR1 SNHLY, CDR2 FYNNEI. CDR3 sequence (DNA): TGTGCCAGCAGTGACAGGACTGAAGCTTTCTTT. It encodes CASSDRTEAFF.

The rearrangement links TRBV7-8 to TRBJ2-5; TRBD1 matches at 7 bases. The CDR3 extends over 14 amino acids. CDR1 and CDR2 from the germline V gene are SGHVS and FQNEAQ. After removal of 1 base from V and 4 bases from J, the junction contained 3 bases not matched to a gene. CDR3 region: CASSLVGQSETQYF. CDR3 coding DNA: TGTGCCAGCAGCTTAGTGGGACAGTCAGAGACCCAGTACTTC. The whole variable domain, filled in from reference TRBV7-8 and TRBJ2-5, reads GAGVSQSPRYKVAKRGQDVALRCDPISGHVSLFWYQQALGQGPEFLTYFQNEAQLDKSGLPSDRFFAERPEGSVSTLKIQRTQQEDSAVYLCASSLVGQSETQYFGPGTRLLVL.

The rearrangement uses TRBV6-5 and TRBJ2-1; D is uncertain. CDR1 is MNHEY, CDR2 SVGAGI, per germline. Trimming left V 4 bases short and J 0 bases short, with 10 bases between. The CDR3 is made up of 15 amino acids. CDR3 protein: CASSSILSSYNEQFF. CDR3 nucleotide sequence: TGTGCCAGCAGTTCCATTCTGAGCTCCTACAATGAGCAGTTCTTC.

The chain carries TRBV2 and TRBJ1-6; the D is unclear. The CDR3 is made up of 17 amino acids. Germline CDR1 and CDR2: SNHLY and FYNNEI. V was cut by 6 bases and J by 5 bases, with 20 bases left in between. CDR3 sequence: CASRSIPRPYNNSPLHF. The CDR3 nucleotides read TGTGCCAGCAGGTCGATACCTAGACCTTATAATAATTCACCCCTCCACTTT.

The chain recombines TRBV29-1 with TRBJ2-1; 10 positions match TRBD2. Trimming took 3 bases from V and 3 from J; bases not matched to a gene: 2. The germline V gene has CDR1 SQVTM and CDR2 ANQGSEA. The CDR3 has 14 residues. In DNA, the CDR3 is TGCAGCGTTGACGGACTAGCGGACTACAATGAGCAGTTCTTC. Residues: CSVDGLADYNEQFF.

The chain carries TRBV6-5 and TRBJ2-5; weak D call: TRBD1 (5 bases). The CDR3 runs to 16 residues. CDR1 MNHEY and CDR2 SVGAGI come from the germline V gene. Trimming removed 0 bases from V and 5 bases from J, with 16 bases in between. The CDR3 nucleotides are TGTGCCAGCAGTTACTCGGGGATCCAGGGTTGGGAGACCCAGTACTTC. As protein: CASSYSGIQGWETQYF.

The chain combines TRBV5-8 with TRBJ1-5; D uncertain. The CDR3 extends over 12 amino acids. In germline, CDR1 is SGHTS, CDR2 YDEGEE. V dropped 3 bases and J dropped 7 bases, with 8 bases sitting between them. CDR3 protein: CASSSPRQPQHF. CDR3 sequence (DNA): TGTGCCAGCAGCTCTCCCCGGCAGCCCCAGCATTTT.